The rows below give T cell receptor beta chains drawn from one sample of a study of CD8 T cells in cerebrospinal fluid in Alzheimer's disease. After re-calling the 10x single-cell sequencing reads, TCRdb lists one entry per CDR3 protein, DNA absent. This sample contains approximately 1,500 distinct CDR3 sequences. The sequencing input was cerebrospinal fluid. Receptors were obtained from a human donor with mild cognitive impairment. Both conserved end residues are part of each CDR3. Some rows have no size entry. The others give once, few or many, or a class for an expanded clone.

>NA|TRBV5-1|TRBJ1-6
CASSLDLVSLHF
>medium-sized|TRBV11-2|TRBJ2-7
CASSLDLQASYEQYF
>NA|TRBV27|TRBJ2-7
CASGAGYDEQYF
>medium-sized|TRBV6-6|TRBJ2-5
CASSGGSRETQYF
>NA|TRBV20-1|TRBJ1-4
CSAREGTGGEKLFF
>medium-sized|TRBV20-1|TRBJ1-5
CSAGQGASQPQHF
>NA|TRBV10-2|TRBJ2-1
CASRPGTSGYNEQFF
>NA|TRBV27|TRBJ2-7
CASSLIAGEGEQYF
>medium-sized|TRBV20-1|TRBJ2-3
CSARVRAGGRDTQYF
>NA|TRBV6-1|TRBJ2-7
CASSERESYEQYF
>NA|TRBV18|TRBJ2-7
CASSPFLGLEFEQYF
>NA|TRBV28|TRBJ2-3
CASSSKDTQYF
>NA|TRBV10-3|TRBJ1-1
CAISESVGMNTEAFF